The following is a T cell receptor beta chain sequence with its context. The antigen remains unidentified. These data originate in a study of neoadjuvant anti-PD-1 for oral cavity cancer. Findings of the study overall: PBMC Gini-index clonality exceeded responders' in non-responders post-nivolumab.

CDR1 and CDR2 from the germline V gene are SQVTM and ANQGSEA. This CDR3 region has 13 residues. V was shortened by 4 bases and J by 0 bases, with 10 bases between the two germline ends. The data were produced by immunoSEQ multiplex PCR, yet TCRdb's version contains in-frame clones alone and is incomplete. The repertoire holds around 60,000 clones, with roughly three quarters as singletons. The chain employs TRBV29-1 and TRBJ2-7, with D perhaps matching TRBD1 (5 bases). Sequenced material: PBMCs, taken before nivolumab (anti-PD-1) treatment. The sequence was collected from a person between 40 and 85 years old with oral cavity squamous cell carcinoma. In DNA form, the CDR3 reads TGCAGCGTTGGACAGTTGAGCTCCTACGAGCAGTACTTC. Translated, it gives CSVGQLSSYEQYF.